Listed here are 6 T cell receptor beta chains from one sample, sequenced in a study of T-cell reconstitution after alpha-beta-depleted transplantation in children. Unique molecular identifiers were used in preparing the TCRbeta library. TCRdb ran MiXCR on the PCR reads and lists one entry per CDR3 protein. Among almost 400,000 distinct CDR3 sequences listed, roughly 20% were seen once. The specimen was PBMCs from the stem cell graft donor, collected from the stem cell graft. The receptors come from a human donor who donated a stem cell graft to a child with acute myeloid leukemia.

This clonotype was observed a handful of times. DNA for the CDR3: TGTGCCAGCAAAGGGGGGTACGGAGAGACCCAGTACTTC. It is translated as CASKGGYGETQYF. This rearrangement joins TRBV12-3 or TRBV12-4 to TRBJ2-5; D may match TRBD1 or TRBD2 (6 bases each). Trimming took 7 bases from V and 4 from J, leaving 13 bases between them. The CDR3 extends over 13 amino acids.

This clonotype was found many times. V and J are TRBV12-3 or TRBV12-4 and TRBJ2-1, with D perhaps assigned TRBD1 or TRBD2 (6 bases each). V was shortened by 0 bases and J by 3 bases, with 9 bases between the two germline ends. CDR3 size: 15 residues. This CDR3 is CASSLAGGRYNEQFF. CDR3 DNA: TGTGCCAGCAGTTTAGCGGGGGGCCGCTACAATGAGCAGTTCTTC.

The chain employs TRBV7-9 and TRBJ2-5, with D maybe TRBD1 (6 bases). The CDR3 is made up of 17 amino acids. V was trimmed by 7 bases and J by 3 bases, leaving 24 bases between them. Germline CDR1 is SEHNR and CDR2 is FQNEAQ (reference sequence). CDR3 region: CASILGYAGTSKETQYF. DNA for the CDR3: TGTGCCAGCATCTTGGGCTATGCCGGGACAAGCAAAGAGACCCAGTACTTC.

In its sample, this clonotype was seen many times. The chain uses TRBV29-1 and TRBJ2-6; D unresolved. This CDR3 is 14 amino acids long. Germline CDR1 is SQVTM and CDR2 is ANQGSEA. The V end lost 1 base, the J end lost 2 bases, and 6 bases lay between the germline ends. DNA of the CDR3: TGCAGCGTTGAAGCCGGAACTGGGGCCAACGTCCTGACTTTC. Translation gives CSVEAGTGANVLTF.

This clonotype was counted only a few times. The rearrangement links TRBV12-3 or TRBV12-4 to TRBJ2-7; tentative D call: TRBD2 (6 bases). The CDR3 is made up of 13 amino acids. V was trimmed by 7 bases and J by 3 bases, leaving 13 bases between them. CDR3 sequence reads: CASTPGLYYEQYF. Written as DNA, the CDR3 is TGTGCCAGCACTCCGGGACTCTACTACGAGCAGTACTTC.

This chain uses TRBV2 with TRBJ2-1; no reliable D call. Trimming removed 7 bases from V and 5 bases from J, with 12 bases in between. Germline V gene data show CDR1 as SNHLY and CDR2 as FYNNEI. This CDR3 contains 13 residues. Here the CDR3 DNA reads TGTGCCAGCACGGTAGGGATAAACAATGAGCAGTTCTTC. Protein sequence: CASTVGINNEQFF.